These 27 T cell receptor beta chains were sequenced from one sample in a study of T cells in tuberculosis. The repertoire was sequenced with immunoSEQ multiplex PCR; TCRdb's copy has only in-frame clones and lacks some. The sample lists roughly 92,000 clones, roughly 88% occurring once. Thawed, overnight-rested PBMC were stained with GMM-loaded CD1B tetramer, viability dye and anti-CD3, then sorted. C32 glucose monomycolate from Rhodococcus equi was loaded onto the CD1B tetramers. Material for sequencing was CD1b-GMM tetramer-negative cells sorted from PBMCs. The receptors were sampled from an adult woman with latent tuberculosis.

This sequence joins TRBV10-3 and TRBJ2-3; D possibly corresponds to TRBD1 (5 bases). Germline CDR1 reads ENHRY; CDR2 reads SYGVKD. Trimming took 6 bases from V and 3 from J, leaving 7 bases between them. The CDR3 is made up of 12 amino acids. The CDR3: CAIRTATDTQYF. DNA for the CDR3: TGTGCCATCAGGACAGCGACAGATACGCAGTATTTT.

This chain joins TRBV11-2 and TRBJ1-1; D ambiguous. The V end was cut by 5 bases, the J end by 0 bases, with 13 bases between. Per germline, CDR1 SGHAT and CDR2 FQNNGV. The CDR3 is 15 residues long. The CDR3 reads CASSQSPAMNTEAFF. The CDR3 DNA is TGTGCCAGCAGCCAATCGCCAGCGATGAACACTGAAGCTTTCTTT.

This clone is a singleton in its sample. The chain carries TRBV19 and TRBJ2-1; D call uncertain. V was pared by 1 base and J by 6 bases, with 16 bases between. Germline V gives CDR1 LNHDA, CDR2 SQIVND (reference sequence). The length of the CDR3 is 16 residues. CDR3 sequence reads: CASSIAAQPQSNEQFF. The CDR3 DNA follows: TGTGCCAGTAGTATAGCCGCCCAACCACAGAGCAATGAGCAGTTCTTC.

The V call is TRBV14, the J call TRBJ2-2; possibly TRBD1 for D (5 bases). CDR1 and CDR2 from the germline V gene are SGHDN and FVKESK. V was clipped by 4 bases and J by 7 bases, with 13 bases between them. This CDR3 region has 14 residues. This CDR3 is CASSPRALIGELFF. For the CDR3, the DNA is TGTGCCAGCAGCCCCAGGGCCCTAATCGGGGAGCTGTTTTTT. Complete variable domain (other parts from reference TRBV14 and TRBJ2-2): EAGVTQFPSHSVIEKGQTVTLRCDPISGHDNLYWYRRVMGKEIKFLLHFVKESKQDESGMPNNRFLAERTGGTYSTLKVQPAELEDSGVYFCASSPRALIGELFFGEGSRLTVL.

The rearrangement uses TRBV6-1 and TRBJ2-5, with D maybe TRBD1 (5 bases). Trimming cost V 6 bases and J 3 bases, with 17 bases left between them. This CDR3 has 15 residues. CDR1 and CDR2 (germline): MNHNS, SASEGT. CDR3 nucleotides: TGTGCCAGCAGCCTCCGCAGGGTGAGCAAAGAGACCCAGTACTTC. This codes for CASSLRRVSKETQYF.

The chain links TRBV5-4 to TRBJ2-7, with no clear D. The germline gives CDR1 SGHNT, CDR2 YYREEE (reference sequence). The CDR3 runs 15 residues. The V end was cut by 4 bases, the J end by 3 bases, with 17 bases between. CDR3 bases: TGTGCCAGCAGCGCCCTCTCCGTTCGAGGCTACGAGCAGTACTTC. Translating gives CASSALSVRGYEQYF.

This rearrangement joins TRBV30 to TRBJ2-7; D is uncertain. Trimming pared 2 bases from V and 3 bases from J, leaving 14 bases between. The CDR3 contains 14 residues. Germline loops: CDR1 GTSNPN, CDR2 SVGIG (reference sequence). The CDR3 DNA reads TGTGCCTGGAGTCATGGGCCGCCGAACTACGAGCAGTACTTC. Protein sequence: CAWSHGPPNYEQYF.

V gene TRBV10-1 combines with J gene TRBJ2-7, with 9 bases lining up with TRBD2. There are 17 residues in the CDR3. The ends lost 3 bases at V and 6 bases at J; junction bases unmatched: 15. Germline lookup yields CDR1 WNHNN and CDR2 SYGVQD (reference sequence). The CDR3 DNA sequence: TGCGCCAGCAGTGACGCCACCGGGACTAGCTCAGGGCGCGAGCAGTACGTC. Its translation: CASSDATGTSSGREQYV.

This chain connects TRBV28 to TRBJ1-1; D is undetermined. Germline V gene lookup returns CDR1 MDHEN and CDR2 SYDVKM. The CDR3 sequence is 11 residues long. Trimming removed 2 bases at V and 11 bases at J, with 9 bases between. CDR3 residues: CASSLPPGAFF. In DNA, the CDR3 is TGTGCCAGCAGTTTACCCCCGGGGGCTTTCTTT.

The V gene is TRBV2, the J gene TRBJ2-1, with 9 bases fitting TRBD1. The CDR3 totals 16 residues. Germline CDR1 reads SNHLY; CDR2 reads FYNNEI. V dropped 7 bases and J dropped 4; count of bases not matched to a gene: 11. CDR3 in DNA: TGTGCCAGCACTCCAGGTGGGACAGGGCCTTACAATGAGCAGTTCTTC. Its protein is CASTPGGTGPYNEQFF.

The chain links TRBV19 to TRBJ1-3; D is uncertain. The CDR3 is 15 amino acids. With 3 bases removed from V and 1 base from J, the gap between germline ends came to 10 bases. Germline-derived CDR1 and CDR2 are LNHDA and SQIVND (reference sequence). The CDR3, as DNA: TGTGCCAGTAGTATCGGAGGTAGTTCTGGAAACACCATATATTTT. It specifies CASSIGGSSGNTIYF.

CDR3 loop: CASSRTGTGYGYTF. DNA of the CDR3: TGCGCCAGCAGCCGTACCGGGACAGGGTATGGCTACACCTTC. This chain joins TRBV5-1 and TRBJ1-2, with 9 bases matching TRBD1. V shed 4 bases and J 5 bases; nucleotides not matched to a gene: 6. CDR3 length equals 14 residues. The V gene's germline CDR1 is SGHRS and CDR2 YFSETQ.

The CDR3 reads CASSIPRGGQATDTQYF. The CDR3 DNA reads TGTGCCAGCAGTATCCCTCGAGGGGGACAGGCAACAGATACGCAGTATTTT. V and J are TRBV2 and TRBJ2-3; 8 bases fit TRBD1. Germline trimming cut 5 bases from V and 3 bases from J; bases unmatched to any gene: 13. The CDR3 extends over 17 amino acids. Germline V gene sequence: CDR1 SNHLY, CDR2 FYNNEI.

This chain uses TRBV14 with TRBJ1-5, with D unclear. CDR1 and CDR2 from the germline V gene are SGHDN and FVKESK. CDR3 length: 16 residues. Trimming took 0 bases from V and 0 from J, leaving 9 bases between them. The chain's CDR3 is CASSQEVRRSNQPQHF. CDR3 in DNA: TGTGCCAGCAGCCAAGAGGTCAGGCGTAGCAATCAGCCCCAGCATTTT.

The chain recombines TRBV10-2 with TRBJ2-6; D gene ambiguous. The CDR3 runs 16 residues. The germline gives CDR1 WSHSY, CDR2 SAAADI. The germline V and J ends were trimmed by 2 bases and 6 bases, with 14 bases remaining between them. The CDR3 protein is CASSEDWSPMANVLTF. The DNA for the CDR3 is TGCGCCAGCAGTGAGGACTGGTCCCCTATGGCCAACGTCCTGACTTTC.

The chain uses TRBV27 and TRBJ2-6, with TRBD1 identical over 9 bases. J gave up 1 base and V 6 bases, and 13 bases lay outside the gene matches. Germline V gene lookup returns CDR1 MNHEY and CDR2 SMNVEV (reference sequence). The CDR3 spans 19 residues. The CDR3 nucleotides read TGTGCCAGCAGCGCCTCGGGGGGACAGGGAATTTCTGGGGCCAACGTCCTGACTTTC. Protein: CASSASGGQGISGANVLTF.

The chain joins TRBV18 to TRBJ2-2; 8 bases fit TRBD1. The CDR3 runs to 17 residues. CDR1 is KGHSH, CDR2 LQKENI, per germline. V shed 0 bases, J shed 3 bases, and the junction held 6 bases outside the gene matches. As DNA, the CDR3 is TGTGCCAGCTCACCACCGTCGGACAGGGCACACACCGGGGAGCTGTTTTTT. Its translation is CASSPPSDRAHTGELFF.

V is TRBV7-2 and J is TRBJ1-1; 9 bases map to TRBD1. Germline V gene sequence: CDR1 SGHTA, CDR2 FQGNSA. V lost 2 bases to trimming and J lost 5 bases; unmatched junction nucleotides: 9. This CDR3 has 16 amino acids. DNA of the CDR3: TGTGCCAGCAGCTTACTGGGGACAGGGTTTATAACTGAAGCTTTCTTT. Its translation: CASSLLGTGFITEAFF.

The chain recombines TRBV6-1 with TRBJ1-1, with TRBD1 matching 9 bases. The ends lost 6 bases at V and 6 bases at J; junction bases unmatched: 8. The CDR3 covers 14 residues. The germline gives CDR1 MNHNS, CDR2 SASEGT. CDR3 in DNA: TGTGCCAGCAGAGAGCCGGGACAGGGTGCTGAAGCTTTCTTT. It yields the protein CASREPGQGAEAFF.

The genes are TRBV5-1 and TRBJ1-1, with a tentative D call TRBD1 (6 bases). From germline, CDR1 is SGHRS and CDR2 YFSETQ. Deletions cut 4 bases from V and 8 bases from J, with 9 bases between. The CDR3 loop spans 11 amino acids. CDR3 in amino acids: CASSEGGEAFF. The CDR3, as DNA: TGCGCCAGCAGCGAGGGGGGGGAAGCTTTCTTT.

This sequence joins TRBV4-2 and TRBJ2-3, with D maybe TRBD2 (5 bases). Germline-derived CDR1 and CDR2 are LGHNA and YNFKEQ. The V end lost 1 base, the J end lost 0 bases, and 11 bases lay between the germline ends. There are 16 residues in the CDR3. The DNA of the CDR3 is TGTGCCAGCAGCCAAGTACGGGGTGCTAGCACAGATACGCAGTATTTT. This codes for CASSQVRGASTDTQYF.

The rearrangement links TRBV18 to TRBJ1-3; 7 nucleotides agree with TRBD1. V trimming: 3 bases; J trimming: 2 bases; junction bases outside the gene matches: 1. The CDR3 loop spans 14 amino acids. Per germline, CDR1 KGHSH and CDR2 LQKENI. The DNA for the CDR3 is TGTGCCAGCTCACCTGGGACAGCTGGAAACACCATATATTTT. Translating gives CASSPGTAGNTIYF.

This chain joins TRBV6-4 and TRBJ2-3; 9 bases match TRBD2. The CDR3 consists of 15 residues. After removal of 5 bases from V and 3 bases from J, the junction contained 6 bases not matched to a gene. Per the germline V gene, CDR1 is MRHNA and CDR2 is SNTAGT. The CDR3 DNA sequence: TGTGCCAGCAGTCCCGGGACTAGCCCTACAGATACGCAGTATTTT. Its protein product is CASSPGTSPTDTQYF.

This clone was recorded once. CDR3 DNA sequence: TGTGCCAGTAGCCAAGGGGGATACCCTAGCACAGATACGCAGTATTTT. Translation gives CASSQGGYPSTDTQYF. The chain carries TRBV19 and TRBJ2-3; a weak D match, TRBD1 (6 bases). Trimming took off 6 bases at V and 0 bases at J, with 16 bases between the two ends. The CDR3 runs to 16 residues. The germline V gene encodes CDR1 LNHDA and CDR2 SQIVND (reference sequence).

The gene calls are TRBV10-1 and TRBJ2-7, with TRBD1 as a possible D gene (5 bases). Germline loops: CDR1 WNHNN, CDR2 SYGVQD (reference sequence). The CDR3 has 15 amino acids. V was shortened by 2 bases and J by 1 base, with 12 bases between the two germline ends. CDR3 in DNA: TGCGCCAGCAGTGAGGGAAGGGGCTGGTCCTACGAGCAGTACTTC. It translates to CASSEGRGWSYEQYF.

The CDR3 nucleotides are TGTGCCAGCAGTTTGGACAGGGGGCAAAGAGAGACCCAGTACTTC. The encoded protein is CASSLDRGQRETQYF. V is TRBV2 and J is TRBJ2-5; TRBD1 matches 11 bases. CDR3 size: 15 residues. Germline trimming cut 5 bases from V and 4 bases from J; bases unmatched to any gene: 6. Germline CDR1 reads SNHLY; CDR2 reads FYNNEI.

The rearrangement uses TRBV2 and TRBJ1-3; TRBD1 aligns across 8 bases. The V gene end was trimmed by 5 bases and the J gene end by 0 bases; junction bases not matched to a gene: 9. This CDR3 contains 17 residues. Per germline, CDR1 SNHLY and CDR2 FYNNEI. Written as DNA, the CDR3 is TGTGCCAGCAGTCTGGCGCAGGGGGCGAGCTCTGGAAACACCATATATTTT. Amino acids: CASSLAQGASSGNTIYF.